The T cell receptor (beta chain) under discussion was sequenced for a study of OX40 agonist ivuxolimab in advanced cancers. Notes on this clone: Other DNA sequences in this sample translate to the same CDR3.

Sequencing used immunoSEQ multiplex PCR; TCRdb keeps in-frame clones, though not all of them. The sample holds almost 85,000 clones, roughly 89% seen once. The CDR3 is 12 residues long. The V end was cut by 1 base, the J end by 5 bases, with 2 bases between. Germline V lookup: CDR1 KGHSH, CDR2 LQKENI. The source material was CD4+ or CD8+ T cells sorted from blood, sampled in a trial of the OX40 agonist ivuxolimab. The clonotype was recovered from an adult with an advanced solid tumor such as melanoma, head and neck, liver or kidney cancer. This rearrangement joins TRBV18 to TRBJ2-2, with unresolved D. CDR3 sequence reads: CASSPRTGELFF. The CDR3, as DNA: TGTGCCAGCTCACCACGGACCGGGGAGCTGTTTTTT.